This record covers a single TCR beta chain. As yet, its antigen is unknown. The data belong to a study of graft-versus-host responses after intestinal transplantation. Turning to the study itself: Transplants were multivisceral, liver-intestinal, or isolated intestinal.

Study-wide results and caveats: Graft-donor T cell macrochimerism coincided with high graft-versus-host to host-versus-graft clonal ratios in allografts. Investigators detected GvH clones in recipient marrow, with some emerging earlier in ileum or blood.

This CDR3 has 16 amino acids. Trimming pared 4 bases from V and 1 base from J, leaving 14 bases between. CDR1 and CDR2 from the germline V gene are MNHNY and SVGAGI (reference sequence). Here immunoSEQ multiplex PCR was the method, and the copy in TCRdb shows in-frame clones only, minus some. The data show about 10,000 clones, approximately 89% seen once. The clonotype originates from a human patient who received an intestinal transplant, so some T cells may come from the graft donor. The sample consisted of PBMCs, taken just over 42 days after intestinal transplant. The V and J genes are TRBV6-6 and TRBJ1-5; a weak D match, TRBD1 (6 bases). CDR3: CASSWGRGSSNQPQHF. CDR3 DNA: TGTGCCAGCAGTTGGGGCAGGGGTTCCAGCAATCAGCCCCAGCATTTT.